The entry below gives a single TCR beta chain sequence along with its context. The table lists this clonotype with a count of one. Its cognate antigen has yet to be identified. No base quality information exists; no much larger clone differs at one position. The data originate from a study of T-cell reconstitution after alpha-beta-depleted transplantation in children (dated by TCRdb to 2016 to 2018). Regarding the research as a whole: T-cell immune reconstitution after TCRalphabeta/CD19-depleted allogeneic hematopoietic cell transplantation in children was quantitatively tracked in the study by means of TCR repertoire profiling.

The germline V gene sets CDR1 to MGHRA and CDR2 to YSYEKL. Trimming removed 4 bases from V and 4 bases from J, leaving 13 bases between the germline ends. From the cysteine through the phenylalanine, the CDR3 covers 14 amino acids. Left in the record is the CDR3 DNA by itself, 42 bases read in frame from the first base. The library was produced with PCR. This sample was sequenced with an Illumina HiSeq 2500. Molecular barcoding was employed in the preparation of TCR libraries, with unique molecular identifiers being used to normalize TCRbeta repertoire quantification. Clones were called with MiXCR by TCRdb after fastp trimmed the public reads at Q25, and only in-frame beta chains were retained. Entries are consolidated by CDR3 protein sequence, retaining the most common genes and DNA. The sample data list about 1,000,000 distinct CDR3 sequences, and around 30% of these were observed just once. About 28% of the sample is held by the ten biggest clonotypes.

Summary of the overall study and its limitations: In some patients, the high TCRbeta diversity seen at day 60 was put down to recipient T cells and intrathymic progenitors that had survived conditioning. The apparently early alphabetaT-cell count recovery about two months after transplant was reportedly dependent on only several hundred rapidly expanded clones derived from non-depleted graft cells. Hyperexpanded clone frequencies declined over subsequent months; after one year, T-cell counts and TCRbeta diversity were mostly attributed to newly produced T cells.

The sample's treatment or condition, from its label and the paper: allogeneic hematopoietic cell transplantation with graft depleted of TCRalphabeta T cells and CD19 B cells. Transplant recipients were children who received TCRalphabeta/CD19-depleted allogeneic hematopoietic cell grafts. The TCR originated in a boy under two years old who had a stem cell transplant for SCID, so the T cells may come from the graft donor. The sequence links TRBV4-1 to TRBJ1-2; the D segment could be TRBD1, given 5 matching bases. The source material was PBMCs, mostly from graft donor cells, sampled 360 days after TCRalphabeta/CD19-depleted stem cell transplant. The CDR3 sequence is CASSPGGNVYGYTF. Read as DNA, the sequence is TGCGCCAGCAGCCCCGGGGGAAACGTCTATGGCTACACCTTC.